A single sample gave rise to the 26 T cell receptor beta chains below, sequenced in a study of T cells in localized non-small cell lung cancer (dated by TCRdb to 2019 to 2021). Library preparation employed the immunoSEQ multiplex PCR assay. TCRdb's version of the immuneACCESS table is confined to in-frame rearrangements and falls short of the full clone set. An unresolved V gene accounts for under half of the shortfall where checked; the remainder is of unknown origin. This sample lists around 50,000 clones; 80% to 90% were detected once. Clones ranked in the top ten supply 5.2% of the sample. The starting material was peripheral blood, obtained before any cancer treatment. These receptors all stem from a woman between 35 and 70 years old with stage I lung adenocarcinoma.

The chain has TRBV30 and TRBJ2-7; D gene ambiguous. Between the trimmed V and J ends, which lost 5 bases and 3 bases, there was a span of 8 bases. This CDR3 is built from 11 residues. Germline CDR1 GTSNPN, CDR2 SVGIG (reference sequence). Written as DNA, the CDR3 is TGTGCCTGGGGTACCAACTACGAGCAGTACTTC. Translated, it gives CAWGTNYEQYF.

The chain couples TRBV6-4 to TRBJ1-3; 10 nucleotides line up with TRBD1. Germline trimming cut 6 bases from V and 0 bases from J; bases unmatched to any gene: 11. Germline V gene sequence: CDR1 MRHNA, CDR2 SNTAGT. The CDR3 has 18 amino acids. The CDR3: CASRSEDRGKLSGNTIYF. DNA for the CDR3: TGTGCCAGCAGATCAGAGGACAGGGGGAAACTCTCTGGAAACACCATATATTTT.

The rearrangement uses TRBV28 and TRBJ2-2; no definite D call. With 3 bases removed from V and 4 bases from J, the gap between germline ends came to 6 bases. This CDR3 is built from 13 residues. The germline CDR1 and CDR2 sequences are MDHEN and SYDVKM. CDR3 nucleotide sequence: TGTGCCAGCAGTTTGAGTGGCACCGGGGAGCTGTTTTTT. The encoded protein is CASSLSGTGELFF.

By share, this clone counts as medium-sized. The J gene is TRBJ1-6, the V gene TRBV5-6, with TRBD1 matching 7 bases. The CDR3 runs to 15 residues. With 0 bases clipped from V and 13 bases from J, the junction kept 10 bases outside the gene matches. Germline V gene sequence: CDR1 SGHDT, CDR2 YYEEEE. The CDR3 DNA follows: TGTGCCAGCAGCTTGGCCAGGGGGATGCCTTCGCCCCTCCACTTT. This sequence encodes CASSLARGMPSPLHF.

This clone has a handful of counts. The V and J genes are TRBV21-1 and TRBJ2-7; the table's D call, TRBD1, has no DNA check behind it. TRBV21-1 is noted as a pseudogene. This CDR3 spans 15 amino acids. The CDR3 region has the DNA TGTGCCAGCAGCGACAGACAGGGTGTTTCAAGGGAGCAGTACTTC. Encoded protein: CASSDRQGVSREQYF.

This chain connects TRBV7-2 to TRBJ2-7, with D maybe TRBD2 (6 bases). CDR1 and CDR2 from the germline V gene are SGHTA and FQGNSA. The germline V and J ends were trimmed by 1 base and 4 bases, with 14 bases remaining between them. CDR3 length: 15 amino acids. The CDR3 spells CASSLVGGVEYEQYF. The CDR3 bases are TGTGCCAGCAGCTTAGTTGGAGGGGTGGAGTACGAGCAGTACTTC.

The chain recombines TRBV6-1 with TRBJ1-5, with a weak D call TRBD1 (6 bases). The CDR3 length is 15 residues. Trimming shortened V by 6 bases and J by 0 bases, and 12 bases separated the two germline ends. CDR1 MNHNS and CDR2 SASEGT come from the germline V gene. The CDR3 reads CASRPGTPSNQPQHF. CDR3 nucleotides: TGTGCCAGCAGACCCGGGACACCTAGCAATCAGCCCCAGCATTTT.

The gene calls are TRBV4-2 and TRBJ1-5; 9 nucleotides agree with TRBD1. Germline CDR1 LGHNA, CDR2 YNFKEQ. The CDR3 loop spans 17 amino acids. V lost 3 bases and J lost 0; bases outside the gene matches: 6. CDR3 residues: CASSQGGQGLSNQPQHF. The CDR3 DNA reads TGTGCCAGCAGCCAGGGGGGACAGGGACTTAGCAATCAGCCCCAGCATTTT.

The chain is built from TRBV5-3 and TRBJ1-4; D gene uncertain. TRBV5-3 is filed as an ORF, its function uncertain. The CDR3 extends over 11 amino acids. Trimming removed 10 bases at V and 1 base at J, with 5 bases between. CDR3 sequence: CAARTNEKLFF. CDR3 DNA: TGTGCCGCCCGAACTAATGAAAAACTGTTTTTT.

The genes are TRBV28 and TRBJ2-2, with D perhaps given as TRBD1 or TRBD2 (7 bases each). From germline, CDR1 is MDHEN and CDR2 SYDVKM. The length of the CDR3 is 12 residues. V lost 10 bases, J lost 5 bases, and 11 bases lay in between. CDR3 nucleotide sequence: TGTGCCACCCAGGGGGGGACCGGGGAGCTGTTTTTT. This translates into CATQGGTGELFF.

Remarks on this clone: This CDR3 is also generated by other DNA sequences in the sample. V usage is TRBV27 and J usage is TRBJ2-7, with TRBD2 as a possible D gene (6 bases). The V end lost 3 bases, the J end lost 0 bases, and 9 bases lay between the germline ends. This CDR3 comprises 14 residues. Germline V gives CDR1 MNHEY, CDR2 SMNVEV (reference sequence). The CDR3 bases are TGTGCCAGCAGTTTTGGGGGGAGCTCCTACGAGCAGTACTTC. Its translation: CASSFGGSSYEQYF.

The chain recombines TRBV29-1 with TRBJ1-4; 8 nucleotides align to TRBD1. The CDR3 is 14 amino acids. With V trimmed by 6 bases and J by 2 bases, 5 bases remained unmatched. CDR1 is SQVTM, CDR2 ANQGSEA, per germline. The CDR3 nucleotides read TGCAGCGTCAAGAACAGGGGGACTAATGAAAAACTGTTTTTT. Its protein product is CSVKNRGTNEKLFF.

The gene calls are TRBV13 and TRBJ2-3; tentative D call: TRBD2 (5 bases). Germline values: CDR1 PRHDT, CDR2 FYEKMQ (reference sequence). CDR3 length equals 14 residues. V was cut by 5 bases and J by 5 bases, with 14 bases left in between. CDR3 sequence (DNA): TGTGCCAGCAGCCCGCGAGGGTTGGAAGATACGCAGTATTTT. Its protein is CASSPRGLEDTQYF.

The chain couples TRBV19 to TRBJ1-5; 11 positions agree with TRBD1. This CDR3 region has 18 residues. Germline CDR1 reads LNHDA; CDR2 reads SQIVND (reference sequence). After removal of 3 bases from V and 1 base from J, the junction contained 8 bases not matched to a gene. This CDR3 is CASSIGTGGLWSNQPQHF. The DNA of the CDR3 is TGTGCCAGTAGTATTGGGACAGGGGGACTTTGGAGCAATCAGCCCCAGCATTTT. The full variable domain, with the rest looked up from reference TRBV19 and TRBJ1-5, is DGGITQSPKYLFRKEGQNVTLSCEQNLNHDAMYWYRQDPGQGLRLIYYSQIVNDFQKGDIAEGYSVSREKKESFPLTVTSAQKNPTAFYLCASSIGTGGLWSNQPQHFGDGTRLSIL.

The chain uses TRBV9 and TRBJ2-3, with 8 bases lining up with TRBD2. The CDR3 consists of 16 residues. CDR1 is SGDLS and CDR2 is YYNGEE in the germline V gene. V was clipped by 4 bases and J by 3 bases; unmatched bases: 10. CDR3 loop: CASSPVLAARTDTQYF. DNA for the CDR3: TGTGCCAGCAGCCCAGTACTAGCGGCCAGGACAGATACGCAGTATTTT.

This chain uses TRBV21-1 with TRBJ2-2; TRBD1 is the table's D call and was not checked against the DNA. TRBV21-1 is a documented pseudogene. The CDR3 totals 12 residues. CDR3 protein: CASSTGAGELFF. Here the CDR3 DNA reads TGTGCCAGCAGTACAGGGGCCGGGGAGCTGTTTTTT.

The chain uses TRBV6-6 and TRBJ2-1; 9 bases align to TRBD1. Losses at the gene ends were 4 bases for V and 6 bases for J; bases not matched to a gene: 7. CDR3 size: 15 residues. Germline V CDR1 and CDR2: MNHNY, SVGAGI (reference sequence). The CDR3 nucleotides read TGTGCCAGCAGTTCCGGGACAGGGCCCAGCAATGAGCAGTTCTTC. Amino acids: CASSSGTGPSNEQFF.

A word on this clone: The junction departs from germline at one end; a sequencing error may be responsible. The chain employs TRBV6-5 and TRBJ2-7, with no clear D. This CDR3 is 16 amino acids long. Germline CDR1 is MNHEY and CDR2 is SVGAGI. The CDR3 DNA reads TGTGCCAGCAGTTACTCGATCGATCCGATTTTGACCCCGCCGCACTTC. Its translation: CASSYSIDPILTPPHF.

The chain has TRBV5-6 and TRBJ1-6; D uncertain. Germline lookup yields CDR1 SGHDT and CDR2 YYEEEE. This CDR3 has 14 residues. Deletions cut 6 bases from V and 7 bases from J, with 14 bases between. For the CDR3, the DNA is TGTGCCAGCACGATTCCGACGGGGAATTCACCCCTCCACTTT. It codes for CASTIPTGNSPLHF.

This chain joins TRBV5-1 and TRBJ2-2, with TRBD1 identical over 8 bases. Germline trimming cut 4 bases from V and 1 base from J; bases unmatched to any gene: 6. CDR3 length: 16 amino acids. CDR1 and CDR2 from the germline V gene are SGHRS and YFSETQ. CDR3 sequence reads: CASSHRTGQNTGELFF. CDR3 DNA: TGCGCCAGCAGCCATCGGACAGGGCAGAACACCGGGGAGCTGTTTTTT.

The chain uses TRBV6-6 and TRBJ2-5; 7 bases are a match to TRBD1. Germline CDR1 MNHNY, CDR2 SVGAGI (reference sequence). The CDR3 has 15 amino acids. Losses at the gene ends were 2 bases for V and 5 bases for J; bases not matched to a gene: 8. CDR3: CASSYQGQAWETQYF. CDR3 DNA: TGTGCCAGCAGTTACCAAGGACAGGCTTGGGAGACCCAGTACTTC.

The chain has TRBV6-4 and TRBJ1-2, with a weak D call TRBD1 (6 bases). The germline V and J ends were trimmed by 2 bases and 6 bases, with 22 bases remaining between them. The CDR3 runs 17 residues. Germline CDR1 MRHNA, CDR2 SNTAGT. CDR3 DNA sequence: TGTGCCAGCAGTGACACAAGCGGGGGAAGACAGGACGATGGCTACACCTTC. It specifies CASSDTSGGRQDDGYTF.

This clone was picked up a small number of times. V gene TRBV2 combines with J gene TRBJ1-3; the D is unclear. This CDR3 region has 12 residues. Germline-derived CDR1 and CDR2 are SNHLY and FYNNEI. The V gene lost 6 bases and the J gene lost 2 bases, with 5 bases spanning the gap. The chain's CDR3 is CASSGAGNTIYF. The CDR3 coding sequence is TGTGCCAGCAGCGGCGCTGGAAACACCATATATTTT.

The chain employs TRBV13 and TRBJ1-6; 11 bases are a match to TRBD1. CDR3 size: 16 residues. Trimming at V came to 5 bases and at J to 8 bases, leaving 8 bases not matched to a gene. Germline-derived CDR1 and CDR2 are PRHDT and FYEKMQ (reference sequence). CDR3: CASSPRTGGVYSPLHF. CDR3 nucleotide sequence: TGTGCCAGCAGCCCTCGGACAGGGGGCGTGTATTCACCCCTCCACTTT.

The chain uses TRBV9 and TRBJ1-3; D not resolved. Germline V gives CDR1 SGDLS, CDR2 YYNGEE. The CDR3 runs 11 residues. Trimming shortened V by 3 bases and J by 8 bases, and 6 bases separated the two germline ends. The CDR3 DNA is TGTGCCAGCAGCGGTAGGGACACCATATATTTT. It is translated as CASSGRDTIYF. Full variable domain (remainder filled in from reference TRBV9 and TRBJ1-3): DSGVTQTPKHLITATGQRVTLRCSPRSGDLSVYWYQQSLDQGLQFLIQYYNGEERAKGNILERFSAQQFPDLHSELNLSSLELGDSALYFCASSGRDTIYFGEGSWLTVV.

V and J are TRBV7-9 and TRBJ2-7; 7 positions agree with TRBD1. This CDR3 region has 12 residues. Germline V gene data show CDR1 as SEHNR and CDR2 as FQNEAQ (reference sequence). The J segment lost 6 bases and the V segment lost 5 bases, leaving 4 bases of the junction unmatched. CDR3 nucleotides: TGTGCCAGCAGCCCGGGACAGCCCGAGCAGTACTTC. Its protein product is CASSPGQPEQYF.